The 26 T cell receptor beta chains below were found in one sample sequenced in a study of blood T cells in healthy people across ages. PCR was performed a second time for about 7 to 11 cycles using a sample-barcoded 5' primer and a J-beta primer mix. TCRdb passed the 5' RACE reads through MiXCR, listing each CDR3 protein once. Of almost 1 million distinct CDR3 sequences in the sample, roughly 51% are singletons; the top ten hold about 21%. Sequences were obtained from blood. Receptors originate from an older woman in good health.

CDR3 amino acids: CASSFRAGGKTDTQYF. DNA for the CDR3: TGTGCCAGCAGTTTCAGAGCGGGAGGGAAGACAGATACGCAGTATTTT. V and J are TRBV27 and TRBJ2-3; TRBD2 matches at 10 bases. V was clipped by 3 bases and J by 3 bases; unmatched bases: 6. Germline loops: CDR1 MNHEY, CDR2 SMNVEV (reference sequence). This CDR3 has 16 residues.

CDR3 sequence: CASSHLSADQETQYF. The CDR3, as DNA: TGTGCCAGCAGCCACCTCTCAGCGGACCAAGAGACCCAGTACTTC. The chain joins TRBV4-2 to TRBJ2-5; the D gene is possibly TRBD2 (5 bases). The germline V gene encodes CDR1 LGHNA and CDR2 YNFKEQ. V was shortened by 3 bases and J by 0 bases, with 11 bases between the two germline ends. The CDR3 runs 15 residues.

J is TRBJ2-1 and V is TRBV28; no clear D gene. The CDR3 extends over 12 amino acids. Per germline, CDR1 MDHEN and CDR2 SYDVKM. The V gene lost 8 bases and the J gene lost 9 bases, with 14 bases spanning the gap. CDR3 coding DNA: TGTGCCAGCCGCCGCCTCCTTAGTGAGCAGTTCTTC. Residues: CASRRLLSEQFF.

This clonotype was observed a few times. The CDR3 DNA reads TGCAGTGCCCGAGAGGGGGGCTATGAGCAGTTCTTC. Amino acid sequence: CSAREGGYEQFF. The rearrangement uses TRBV20-1 and TRBJ2-1, with D perhaps matching TRBD1 or TRBD2 (6 bases each). Germline values: CDR1 DFQATT, CDR2 SNEGSKA (reference sequence). The CDR3 consists of 12 residues. V was pared by 6 bases and J by 8 bases, with 14 bases between.

The rearrangement links TRBV3-1 to TRBJ1-5, with D hard to call. CDR1 and CDR2 (germline): LGHDT, YNNKEL (reference sequence). This CDR3 spans 14 amino acids. The V end lost 1 base, the J end lost 9 bases, and 13 bases lay between the germline ends. The CDR3 nucleotides are TGTGCCAGCAGCCAAGCGAGGGCCCAACGGCCCCAGCATTTT. Protein: CASSQARAQRPQHF.

This clonotype was found many times. This chain uses TRBV7-9 with TRBJ2-7; 7 bases are a match to TRBD1. Trimming removed 5 bases from V and 6 bases from J; junction bases left unmatched: 4. CDR1 and CDR2 from the germline V gene are SEHNR and FQNEAQ (reference sequence). This CDR3 contains 12 residues. CDR3 bases: TGTGCCAGCAGCCCGACAGGGCGCGAGCAGTACTTC. This translates into CASSPTGREQYF.

The V and J genes are TRBV6-2 or TRBV6-3 and TRBJ1-2, with D hard to call. V was pared by 5 bases and J by 4 bases, with 17 bases between. The CDR3 loop spans 15 amino acids. Germline CDR1 reads MNHEY; CDR2 reads SVGEGT. For the CDR3, the DNA is TGTGCCAGCAGTCCCCGGGATGGGCCGATCTATGGCTACACCTTC. This translates into CASSPRDGPIYGYTF.

J is TRBJ2-7 and V is TRBV28; a possible D gene is TRBD2 (7 bases). Germline CDR1 MDHEN, CDR2 SYDVKM. Trimming took off 7 bases at V and 6 bases at J, with 19 bases between the two ends. This CDR3 spans 14 amino acids. The CDR3 region is CASTLGGLPPEQYF. The CDR3 DNA is TGTGCCAGCACCCTAGGGGGACTACCCCCCGAGCAGTACTTC.

The chain joins TRBV6-5 to TRBJ1-1; maybe TRBD1 (6 bases). This CDR3 has 15 amino acids. Trimming stripped 2 bases from V and 2 bases from J, with 12 bases between. CDR1 is MNHEY, CDR2 SVGAGI, per germline. CDR3 residues: CASSYLRGGNTEAFF. CDR3 sequence (DNA): TGTGCCAGCAGTTACCTGCGGGGGGGCAACACTGAAGCTTTCTTT.

A few counts support this clonotype. The chain combines TRBV6-6 with TRBJ2-1; tentative D call: TRBD2 (6 bases). Germline V gene sequence: CDR1 MNHNY, CDR2 SVGAGI (reference sequence). The CDR3 spans 15 residues. Trimming removed 6 bases from V and 9 bases from J, with 21 bases in between. CDR3 region: CASRYLEGGAGEQFF. CDR3 nucleotide sequence: TGTGCCAGCAGATACCTAGAGGGAGGTGCCGGTGAGCAGTTCTTC.

This clonotype showed up just a few times. CDR3 residues: CASSPPGYYGYTF. The DNA for the CDR3 is TGTGCCAGCTCACCACCAGGATACTATGGCTACACCTTC. The chain recombines TRBV18 with TRBJ1-2; D not resolved. The CDR3 runs 13 residues. Germline V gene lookup returns CDR1 KGHSH and CDR2 LQKENI. Between the trimmed V and J ends, which lost 0 bases and 3 bases, there was a span of 5 bases.

The chain combines TRBV6-6 with TRBJ2-5; 7 bases map to TRBD1. The trim removed 2 bases at V and 1 base at J, leaving 4 bases unmatched. This CDR3 region has 15 residues. From germline, CDR1 is MNHNY and CDR2 SVGAGI (reference sequence). The CDR3 protein is CASSYPGQIQETQYF. The CDR3 region has the DNA TGTGCCAGCAGTTACCCGGGACAGATCCAAGAGACCCAGTACTTC.

The rearrangement uses TRBV7-2 and TRBJ2-7; 7 bases are shared with TRBD2. The CDR3 totals 16 residues. V shed 5 bases, J shed 1 base, and the junction held 11 bases outside the gene matches. Germline values: CDR1 SGHTA, CDR2 FQGNSA. The CDR3 protein is CASSVYFSGPSYEQYF. The DNA for the CDR3 is TGTGCCAGCAGCGTCTATTTTAGCGGGCCTTCCTACGAGCAGTACTTC.

The V call is TRBV20-1, the J call TRBJ2-1, with 15 bases matching TRBD2. The CDR3 has 20 residues. Trimming at V came to 0 bases and at J to 4 bases, leaving 13 bases not matched to a gene. Looked up from germline, CDR1 is DFQATT and CDR2 is SNEGSKA (reference sequence). The CDR3 DNA sequence: TGCAGTGCTAGAGATCTCGGGACTAGCGGGAGGAACGAGAGGTACAATGAGCAGTTCTTC. Translating gives CSARDLGTSGRNERYNEQFF.

The chain recombines TRBV12-3 or TRBV12-4 with TRBJ2-3; D uncertain. V dropped 7 bases and J dropped 1 base, with 15 bases sitting between them. The CDR3 is 15 amino acids. The CDR3, as DNA: TGTGCCAGCAAGCCCGGGTGGAGCCGCACAGATACGCAGTATTTT. This encodes CASKPGWSRTDTQYF.

The chain has TRBV12-3 or TRBV12-4 and TRBJ2-1; 12 nucleotides line up with TRBD1. Germline trimming cut 7 bases from V and 10 bases from J; bases unmatched to any gene: 11. The CDR3 spans 15 residues. CDR3 nucleotides: TGTGCCAGCACCTATTCCGGGACAGGGGGCCGGGAGCAGTTCTTC. This sequence encodes CASTYSGTGGREQFF.

This clonotype occurred many times. This sequence joins TRBV4-2 and TRBJ2-1; D ambiguous. The V and J ends lost 4 bases and 5 bases respectively, with 12 bases between them. The CDR3 is made up of 14 amino acids. Germline V gene sequence: CDR1 LGHNA, CDR2 YNFKEQ. CDR3 in DNA: TGTGCCAGCAGCCCGAGCGTCGGCAACAATGAGCAGTTCTTC. This encodes CASSPSVGNNEQFF.

This chain connects TRBV19 to TRBJ2-7, with 7 positions matching TRBD1. This CDR3 has 15 residues. Germline CDR1 and CDR2: LNHDA and SQIVND (reference sequence). The J segment lost 3 bases and the V segment lost 1 base, leaving 6 bases of the junction unmatched. CDR3 sequence: CASSIGGGGYYEQYF. The CDR3 DNA reads as TGTGCCAGTAGTATAGGAGGGGGCGGCTACTACGAGCAGTACTTC.

The CDR3 region has the DNA TGCAGTGCTAGATTAGCGGGACTTTCCGATGAGCAGTTCTTC. Amino acid sequence: CSARLAGLSDEQFF. The chain joins TRBV20-1 to TRBJ2-1, with TRBD2 matching 8 bases. This CDR3 is 14 amino acids long. With 2 bases clipped from V and 8 bases from J, the junction kept 8 bases outside the gene matches. The germline gives CDR1 DFQATT, CDR2 SNEGSKA (reference sequence).

CDR3 sequence (DNA): TGCGCCAGCAGCTTGGCCGGGAGTCACGAGCAGTACTTC. This encodes CASSLAGSHEQYF. The rearrangement uses TRBV5-1 and TRBJ2-7; possibly TRBD2 for D (6 bases). V gave up 0 bases and J gave up 5 bases, with 9 bases separating them. The CDR3 has 13 amino acids. From germline, CDR1 is SGHRS and CDR2 YFSETQ.

The chain couples TRBV15 to TRBJ2-1, with TRBD2 matching over 15 bases. CDR3 length: 17 amino acids. Germline values: CDR1 LNHNV, CDR2 YYDKDF (reference sequence). The V segment lost 0 bases and the J segment 8 bases; nucleotides outside the gene matches: 5. For the CDR3, the DNA is TGTGCCACCAGCAGAGAAGAGGGACTAGCGGGAGGCCATGAGCAGTTCTTC. Amino acid sequence: CATSREEGLAGGHEQFF.

The chain combines TRBV20-1 with TRBJ2-3; 11 bases agree with TRBD2. The V gene's germline CDR1 is DFQATT and CDR2 SNEGSKA (reference sequence). The CDR3 spans 15 residues. J lost 7 bases, V lost 6 bases, and 12 bases had no gene match. CDR3 DNA sequence: TGCAGTGCAATACATGGACTAGCGGGTAGCAATACGCAGTATTTT. Translated: CSAIHGLAGSNTQYF.

The V and J genes are TRBV4-3 and TRBJ2-3; 7 bases line up with TRBD2. The germline V gene has CDR1 LGHNA and CDR2 YSLEER. The CDR3 sequence is 19 residues long. V shed 3 bases, J shed 3 bases, and the junction held 18 bases outside the gene matches. This CDR3 is CASSQDILAAETGTDTQYF. DNA for the CDR3: TGCGCCAGCAGCCAGGATATTCTAGCGGCCGAAACGGGAACAGATACGCAGTATTTT.

This clonotype was seen once. The chain uses TRBV28 and TRBJ2-5; the D gene is possibly TRBD1 (5 bases). CDR3 length: 15 amino acids. V was shortened by 7 bases and J by 5 bases, with 20 bases between the two germline ends. Germline loops: CDR1 MDHEN, CDR2 SYDVKM. The CDR3 DNA reads TGTGCCAGCACTAGGATGGGGCAAAGGCGGGAGACCCAGTACTTC. This codes for CASTRMGQRRETQYF.

This clonotype was found a few times. J is TRBJ2-5 and V is TRBV20-1; D gene ambiguous. The CDR3 contains 13 residues. Germline assignment: CDR1 DFQATT and CDR2 SNEGSKA (reference sequence). V was clipped by 0 bases and J by 5 bases, with 10 bases between them. The CDR3 region is CSAREPGRETQYF. The CDR3 bases are TGCAGTGCTAGAGAGCCAGGCCGGGAGACCCAGTACTTC.

This clonotype has just a few counts. This chain links TRBV15 with TRBJ1-6, with D unclear. V was trimmed by 0 bases and J by 10 bases, leaving 10 bases between them. Germline V gives CDR1 LNHNV, CDR2 YYDKDF (reference sequence). This CDR3 has 14 residues. The CDR3 region is CATSRDSEGSPLHF. DNA for the CDR3: TGTGCCACCAGCAGAGATTCCGAGGGATCACCCCTCCACTTT.